This T cell receptor beta chain is from a study of T cell responses to AZD1222 COVID-19 vaccine. Study-wide findings and caveats: The study identified only six AZD1222 recipients as seropositive at baseline. Among spike-specific TCRs, nearly half reportedly target unmutated variant regions. White British donors predominated, females outnumbered males, and clonal diversity was possibly underestimated.

Germline trimming cut 2 bases from V and 5 bases from J; bases unmatched to any gene: 5. Per the germline V gene, CDR1 is SGHVS and CDR2 is FQNEAQ. The CDR3 extends over 15 amino acids. Of note for this clone: Its antigen is not known.

Clones were sequenced by immunoSEQ multiplex PCR, and TCRdb holds only the in-frame ones, with some missing. Of 94,000 or so clones listed, roughly nine tenths are singletons. This chain uses TRBV7-8 with TRBJ1-1; 10 nucleotides match TRBD1. The TCR sequence derives from an adult in good health. The sample in question was peripheral blood, obtained on day 0 of AZD1222 vaccination. CDR3 sequence (DNA): TGTGCCAGCAGCTTAAGGGGACAGGGGCGGACTGAAGCTTTCTTT. As protein: CASSLRGQGRTEAFF.